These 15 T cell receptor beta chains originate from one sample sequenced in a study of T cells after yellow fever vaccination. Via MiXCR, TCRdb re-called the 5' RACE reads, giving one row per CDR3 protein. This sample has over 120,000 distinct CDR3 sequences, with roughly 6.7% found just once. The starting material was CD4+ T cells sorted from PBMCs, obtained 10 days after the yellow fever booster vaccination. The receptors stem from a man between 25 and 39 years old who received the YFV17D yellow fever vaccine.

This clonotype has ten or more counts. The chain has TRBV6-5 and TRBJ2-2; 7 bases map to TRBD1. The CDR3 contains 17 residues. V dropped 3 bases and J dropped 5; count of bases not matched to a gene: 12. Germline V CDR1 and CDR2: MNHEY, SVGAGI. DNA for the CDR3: TGTGCCAGCAGTTATCTAATTCCCGGGACAGCGACCGGGGAGCTGTTTTTT. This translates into CASSYLIPGTATGELFF.

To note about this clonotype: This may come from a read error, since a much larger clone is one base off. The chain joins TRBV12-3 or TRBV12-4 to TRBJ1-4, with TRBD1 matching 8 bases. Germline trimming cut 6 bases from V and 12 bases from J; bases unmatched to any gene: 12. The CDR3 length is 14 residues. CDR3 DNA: TGTGCCAGCAGCCCGACAGGGGCGGGAGAAGAACTGTTTTTT. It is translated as CASSPTGAGEELFF.

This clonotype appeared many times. The CDR3 sequence: CASKRVRGQNEQFF. DNA of the CDR3: TGCGCCAGCAAGCGGGTCAGGGGGCAGAATGAGCAGTTCTTC. V gene TRBV23-1 combines with J gene TRBJ2-1; the match to TRBD1 covers 8 bases. TRBV23-1 is an open reading frame, and its role is uncertain. This CDR3 has 14 residues. The trim removed 7 bases at V and 7 bases at J, leaving 9 bases unmatched.

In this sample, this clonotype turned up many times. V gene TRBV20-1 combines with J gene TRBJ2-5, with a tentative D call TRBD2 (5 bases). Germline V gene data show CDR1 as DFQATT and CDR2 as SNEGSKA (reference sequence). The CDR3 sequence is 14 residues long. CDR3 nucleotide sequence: TGCAGCCCTGACCCGGGCAAGACTAAAGGGACCCAGTACTTC. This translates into CSPDPGKTKGTQYF.

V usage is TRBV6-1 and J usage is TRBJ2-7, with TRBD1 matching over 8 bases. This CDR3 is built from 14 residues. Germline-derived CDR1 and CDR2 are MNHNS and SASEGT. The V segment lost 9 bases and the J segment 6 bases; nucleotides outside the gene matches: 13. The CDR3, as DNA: TGTGCCAGTGGGAGTACCGGACAGGGCGTCGAGCAGTACTTC. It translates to CASGSTGQGVEQYF.

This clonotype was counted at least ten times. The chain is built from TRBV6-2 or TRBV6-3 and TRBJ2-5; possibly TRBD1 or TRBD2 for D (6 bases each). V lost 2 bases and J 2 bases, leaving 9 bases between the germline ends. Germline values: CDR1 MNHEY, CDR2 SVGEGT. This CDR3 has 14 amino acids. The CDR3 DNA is TGTGCCAGCAGTTACGGGGGGACACAAGAGACCCAGTACTTC. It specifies CASSYGGTQETQYF.

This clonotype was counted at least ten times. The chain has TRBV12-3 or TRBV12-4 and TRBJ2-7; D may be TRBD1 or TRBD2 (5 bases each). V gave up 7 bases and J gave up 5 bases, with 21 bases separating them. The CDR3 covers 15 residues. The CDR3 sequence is CASTLDMGVSHEQYF. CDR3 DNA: TGTGCCAGCACCCTCGATATGGGGGTATCCCACGAGCAGTACTTC.

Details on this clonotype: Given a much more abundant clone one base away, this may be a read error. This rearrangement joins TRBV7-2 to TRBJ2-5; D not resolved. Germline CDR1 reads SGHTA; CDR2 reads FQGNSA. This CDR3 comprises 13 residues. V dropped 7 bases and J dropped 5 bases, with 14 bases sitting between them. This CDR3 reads CASMGSLGETQYF. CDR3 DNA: TGTGCCAGCATGGGCAGCCTTGGGGAGACCCAGTACTTC.

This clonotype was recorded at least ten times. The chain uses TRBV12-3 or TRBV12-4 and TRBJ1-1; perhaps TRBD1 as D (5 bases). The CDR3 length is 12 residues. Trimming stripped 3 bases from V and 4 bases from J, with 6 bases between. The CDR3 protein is CASSFTGTEAFF. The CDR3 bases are TGTGCCAGCAGTTTCACAGGCACTGAAGCTTTCTTT.

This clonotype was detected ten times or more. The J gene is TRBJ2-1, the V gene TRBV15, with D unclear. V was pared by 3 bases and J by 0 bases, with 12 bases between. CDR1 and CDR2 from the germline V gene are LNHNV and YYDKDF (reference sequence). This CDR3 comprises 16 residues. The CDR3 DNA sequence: TGTGCCACCAGCAGTGTTGGCGTCTCCTCCTACAATGAGCAGTTCTTC. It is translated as CATSSVGVSSYNEQFF.

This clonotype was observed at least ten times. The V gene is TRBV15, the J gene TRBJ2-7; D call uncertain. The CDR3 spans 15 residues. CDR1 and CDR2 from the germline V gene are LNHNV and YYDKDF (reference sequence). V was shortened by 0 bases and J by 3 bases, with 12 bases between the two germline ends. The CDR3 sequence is CATSRDSDTFYEQYF. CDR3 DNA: TGTGCCACCAGCAGAGATTCAGACACTTTCTACGAGCAGTACTTC. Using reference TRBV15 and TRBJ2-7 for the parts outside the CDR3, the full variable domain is DAMVIQNPRYQVTQFGKPVTLSCSQTLNHNVMYWYQQKSSQAPKLLFHYYDKDFNNEADTPDNFQSRRPNTSFCFLDIRSPGLGDTAMYLCATSRDSDTFYEQYFGPGTRLTVT.

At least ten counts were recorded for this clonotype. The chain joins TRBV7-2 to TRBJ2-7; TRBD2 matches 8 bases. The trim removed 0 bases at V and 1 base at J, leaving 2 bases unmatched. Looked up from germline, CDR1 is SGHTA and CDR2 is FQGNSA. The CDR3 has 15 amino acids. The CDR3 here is CASSLASGASYEQYF. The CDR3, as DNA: TGTGCCAGCAGCTTAGCTAGCGGGGCATCCTACGAGCAGTACTTC.

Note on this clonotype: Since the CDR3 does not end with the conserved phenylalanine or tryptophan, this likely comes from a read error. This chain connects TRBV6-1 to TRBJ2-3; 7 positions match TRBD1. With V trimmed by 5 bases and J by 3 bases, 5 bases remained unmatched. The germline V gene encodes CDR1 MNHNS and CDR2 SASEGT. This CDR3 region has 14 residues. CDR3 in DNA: TGTGCCAGCAGTAAGGCACAGGGGACAGATACGCAGTATTAT. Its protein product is CASSKAQGTDTQYY.

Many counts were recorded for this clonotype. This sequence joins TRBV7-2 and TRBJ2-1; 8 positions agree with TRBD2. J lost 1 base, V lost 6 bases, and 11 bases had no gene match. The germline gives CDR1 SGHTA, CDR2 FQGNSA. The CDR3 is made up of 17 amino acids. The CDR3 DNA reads TGTGCCAGCAGTCGCCTAGCGGGCTCAACTTCCTACAATGAGCAGTTCTTC. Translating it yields CASSRLAGSTSYNEQFF. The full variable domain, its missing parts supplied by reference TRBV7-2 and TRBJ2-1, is GAGVSQSPSNKVTEKGKDVELRCDPISGHTALYWYRQSLGQGLEFLIYFQGNSAPDKSGLPSDRFSAERTGGSVSTLTIQRTQQEDSAVYLCASSRLAGSTSYNEQFFGPGTRLTVL.

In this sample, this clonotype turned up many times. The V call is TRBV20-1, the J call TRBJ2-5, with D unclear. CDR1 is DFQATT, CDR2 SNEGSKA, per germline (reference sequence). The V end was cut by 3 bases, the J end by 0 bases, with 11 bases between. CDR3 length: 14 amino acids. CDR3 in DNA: TGCAGTGCTAGCTTCGCGGAATACCAAGAGACCCAGTACTTC. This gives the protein CSASFAEYQETQYF.